Below, 5 T cell receptor beta chains from the same sample are listed, as sequenced in a study of blood T cell repertoires in COVID-19. Profiled with immunoSEQ multiplex PCR; TCRdb holds only in-frame clones, not every one. In the table there are over 250,000 clones, around nine tenths of which are singletons. Sequenced: PBMCs or T cells enriched from blood (not recorded which). The source is a woman in her sixties or seventies who had recovered from COVID-19.

A single count supports this clone. This chain links TRBV18 with TRBJ2-7; 12 bases are shared with TRBD2. The CDR3 is 15 residues long. With V trimmed by 3 bases and J by 3 bases, 3 bases remained unmatched. Germline CDR1 KGHSH, CDR2 LQKENI. The DNA of the CDR3 is TGTGCCAGCTCACCGAAGACTAGCGGGGGCTACGAGCAGTACTTC. Protein product: CASSPKTSGGYEQYF.

The chain recombines TRBV10-1 with TRBJ1-3; D gene ambiguous. The CDR3 runs 16 residues. Germline lookup yields CDR1 WNHNN and CDR2 SYGVQD (reference sequence). The V end was cut by 3 bases, the J end by 0 bases, with 12 bases between. CDR3 nucleotides: TGCGCCAGCAGTGAAGAGGGATCGGGCTCTGGAAACACCATATATTTT. This encodes CASSEEGSGSGNTIYF.

The J gene is TRBJ1-2, the V gene TRBV24-1, with 10 bases matching TRBD1. Germline V lookup: CDR1 KGHDR, CDR2 SFDVKD. This CDR3 contains 15 residues. V trimming: 4 bases; J trimming: 6 bases; junction bases outside the gene matches: 7. CDR3 loop: CATSDPGTGDNGYTF. CDR3 DNA: TGTGCCACCAGTGACCCAGGGACAGGGGATAATGGCTACACCTTC.

The chain uses TRBV18 and TRBJ2-1; D unresolved. The CDR3 consists of 15 residues. Per the germline V gene, CDR1 is KGHSH and CDR2 is LQKENI. The ends were cut back, 0 bases at V and 4 bases at J, with 10 bases in the middle. The CDR3 sequence is CASSPPALRYNEQFF. CDR3 DNA sequence: TGTGCCAGCTCACCACCCGCCCTCCGGTACAATGAGCAGTTCTTC.

The chain carries TRBV7-2 and TRBJ1-1; perhaps TRBD1 as D (5 bases). The CDR3 totals 16 residues. CDR1 is SGHTA, CDR2 FQGNSA, per germline. Trimming pared 4 bases from V and 4 bases from J, leaving 19 bases between. The DNA for the CDR3 is TGTGCCAGCAGCTATTATCCAACGGGGGTATCCACTGAAGCTTTCTTT. Translating gives CASSYYPTGVSTEAFF.